This record looks at one T cell receptor beta chain sequence and its context. The antigen is not known. The sample holds other DNA sequences that translate to the same CDR3. The entry originates in a study of cytomegalovirus exposure and HLA in healthy donors. Overall study: The use of the same platform for the approximately 130 validation repertoires and the 666 first-cohort repertoires was reported by a later analysis. Study-wide results and limits: In the 120 validation repertoires, just under 95% of cluster scores exceeded 0, per a later analysis. According to reports, the classifier identified cytomegalovirus status with high specificity and sensitivity.

Per the germline V gene, CDR1 is SGHDN and CDR2 is FVKESK. The CDR3 has 13 residues. Trimming removed 0 bases from V and 5 bases from J, with 7 bases in between. Libraries were prepared by immunoSEQ multiplex PCR; TCRdb keeps only in-frame clonotypes and omits some of them. The data hold around 190,000 clones, with 86% observed a single time. Donors came from a validation cohort of some 110 subjects, distinct from the first 666-subject cohort. The TCR comes from a woman younger than 30 in good health and CMV-seronegative. The specimen sequenced was PBMCs. This chain uses TRBV14 with TRBJ1-2, with D perhaps matching TRBD1 (6 bases). The CDR3 nucleotides read TGTGCCAGCAGCCAAGACAGGGGATATGGCTACACCTTC. This codes for CASSQDRGYGYTF.